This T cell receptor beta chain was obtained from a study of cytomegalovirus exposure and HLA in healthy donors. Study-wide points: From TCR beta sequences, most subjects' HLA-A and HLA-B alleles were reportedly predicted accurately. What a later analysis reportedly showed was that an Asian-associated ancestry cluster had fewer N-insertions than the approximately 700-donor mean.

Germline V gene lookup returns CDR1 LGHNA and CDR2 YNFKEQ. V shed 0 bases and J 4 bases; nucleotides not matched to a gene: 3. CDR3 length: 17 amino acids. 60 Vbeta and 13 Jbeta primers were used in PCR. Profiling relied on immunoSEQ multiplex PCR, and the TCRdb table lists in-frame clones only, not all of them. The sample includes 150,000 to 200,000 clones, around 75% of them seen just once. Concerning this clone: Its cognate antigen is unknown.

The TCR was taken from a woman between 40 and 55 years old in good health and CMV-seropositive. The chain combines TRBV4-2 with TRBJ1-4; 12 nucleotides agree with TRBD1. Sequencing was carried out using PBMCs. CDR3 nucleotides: TGTGCCAGCAGCCAAGAGGGACAGGGGGCAAGTAATGAAAAACTGTTTTTT. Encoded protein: CASSQEGQGASNEKLFF.